This T cell receptor beta chain comes out of a study of T cells after yellow fever vaccination. The germline V gene has CDR1 ENHRY and CDR2 SYGVKD. Trimming stripped 4 bases from V and 7 bases from J, with 14 bases between. This CDR3 has 14 amino acids. Findings of the study overall: CD4 and CD8 compartments shared a small share of clonotypes. A large majority of primary-vaccination clones showed up again after the booster (approximately 96% CD4, roughly 88% CD8). From the bulk population, abundant clonotypes could contaminate and appear within FACS-sorted repertoires.

5'RACE template switching generated TCR cDNA, adding a universal primer site and UMIs. TCRdb reprocessed the 5' RACE reads via MiXCR and lists one record per CDR3 protein. The sample yields 550,000 to 750,000 distinct CDR3 sequences, approximately 13% seen once. This clonotype was counted at least ten times. Its antigen is as yet unknown. V is TRBV10-3 and J is TRBJ2-1, with no clear D. The input for sequencing was PBMCs, taken on the day of the yellow fever booster vaccination. This TCR was sampled from a man in his thirties or forties who received the YFV17D yellow fever vaccine. The CDR3 is CAISVEEISNEQFF. The DNA of the CDR3 is TGTGCCATCAGTGTAGAGGAAATATCGAATGAGCAGTTCTTC.